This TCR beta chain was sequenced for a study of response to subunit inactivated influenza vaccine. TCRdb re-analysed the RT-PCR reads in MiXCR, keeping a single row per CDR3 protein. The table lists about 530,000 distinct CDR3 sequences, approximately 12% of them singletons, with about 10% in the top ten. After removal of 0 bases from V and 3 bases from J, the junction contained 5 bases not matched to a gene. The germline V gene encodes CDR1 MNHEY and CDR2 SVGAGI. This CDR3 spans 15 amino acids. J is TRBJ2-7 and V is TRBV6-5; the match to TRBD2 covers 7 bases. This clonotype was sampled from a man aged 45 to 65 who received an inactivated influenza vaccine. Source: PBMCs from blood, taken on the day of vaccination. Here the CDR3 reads CASSYSSSGNYEQYF. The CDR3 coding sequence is TGTGCCAGCAGTTACTCGTCTAGCGGAAACTACGAGCAGTACTTC.